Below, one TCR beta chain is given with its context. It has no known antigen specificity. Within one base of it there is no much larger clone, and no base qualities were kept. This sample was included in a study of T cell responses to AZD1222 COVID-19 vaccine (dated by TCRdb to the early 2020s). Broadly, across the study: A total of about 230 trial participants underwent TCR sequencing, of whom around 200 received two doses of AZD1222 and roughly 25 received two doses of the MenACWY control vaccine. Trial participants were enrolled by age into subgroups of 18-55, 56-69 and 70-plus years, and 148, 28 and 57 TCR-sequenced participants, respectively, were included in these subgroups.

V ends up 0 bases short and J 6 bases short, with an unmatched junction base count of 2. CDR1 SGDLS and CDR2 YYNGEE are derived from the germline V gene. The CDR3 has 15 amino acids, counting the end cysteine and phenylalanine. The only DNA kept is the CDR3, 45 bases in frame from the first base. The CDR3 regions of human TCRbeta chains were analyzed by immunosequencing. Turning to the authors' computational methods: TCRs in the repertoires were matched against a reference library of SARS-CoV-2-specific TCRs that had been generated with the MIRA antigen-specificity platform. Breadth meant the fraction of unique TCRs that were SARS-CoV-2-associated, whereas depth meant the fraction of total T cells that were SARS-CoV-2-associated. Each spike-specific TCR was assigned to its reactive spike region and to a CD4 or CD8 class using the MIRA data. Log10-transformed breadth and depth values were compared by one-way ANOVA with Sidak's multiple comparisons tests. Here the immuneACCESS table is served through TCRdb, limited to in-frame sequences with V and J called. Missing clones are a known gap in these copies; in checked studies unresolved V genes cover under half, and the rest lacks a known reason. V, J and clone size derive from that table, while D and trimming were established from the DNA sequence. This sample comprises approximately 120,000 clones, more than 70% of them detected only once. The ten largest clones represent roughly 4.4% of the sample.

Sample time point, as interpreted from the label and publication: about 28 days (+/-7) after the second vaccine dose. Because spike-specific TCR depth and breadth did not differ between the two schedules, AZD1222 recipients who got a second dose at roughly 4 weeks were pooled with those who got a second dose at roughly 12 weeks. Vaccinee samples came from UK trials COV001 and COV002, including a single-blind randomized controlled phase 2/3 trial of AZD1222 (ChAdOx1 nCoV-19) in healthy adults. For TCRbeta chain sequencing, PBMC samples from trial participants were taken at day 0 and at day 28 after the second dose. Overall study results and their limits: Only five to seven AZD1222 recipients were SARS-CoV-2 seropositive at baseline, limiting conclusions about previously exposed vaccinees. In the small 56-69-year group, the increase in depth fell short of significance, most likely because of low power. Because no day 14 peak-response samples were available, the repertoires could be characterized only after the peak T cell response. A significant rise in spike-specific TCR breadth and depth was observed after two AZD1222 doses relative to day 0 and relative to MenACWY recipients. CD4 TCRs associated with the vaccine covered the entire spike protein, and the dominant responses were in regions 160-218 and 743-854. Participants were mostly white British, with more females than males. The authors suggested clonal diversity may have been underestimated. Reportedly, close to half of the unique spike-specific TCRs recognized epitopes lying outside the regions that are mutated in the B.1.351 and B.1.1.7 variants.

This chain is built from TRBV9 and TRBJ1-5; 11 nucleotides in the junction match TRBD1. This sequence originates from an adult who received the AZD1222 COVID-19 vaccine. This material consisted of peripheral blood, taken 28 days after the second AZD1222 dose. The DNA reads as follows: TGTGCCAGCAGCGTAGGGGACAGGGGGGCTCAGCCCCAGCATTTT. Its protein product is CASSVGDRGAQPQHF.